Described below is a single T cell receptor (beta chain) sequence and its context. This sample was taken from a study of shared clonotypes between healthy human individuals. The protocol was immunoSEQ multiplex PCR, while the TCRdb copy is restricted to in-frame clones and leaves out a portion. The sample has a few hundred thousand clones, roughly 87% seen once. Losses at the gene ends were 1 base for V and 1 base for J; bases not matched to a gene: 3. This CDR3 region has 18 residues. Germline V gene sequence: CDR1 SEHNR, CDR2 FQNEAQ (reference sequence). This receptor was obtained from a man between 18 and 29 years old in good health. The V call is TRBV7-9, the J call TRBJ2-1; 14 bases fit TRBD2. Sequencing used memory CD8+ T cells sorted from blood. Subset: CD45RO+ cells pooled with CCR7-negative TemRA cells. CDR3 nucleotides: TGTGCCAGCAGCTTAGGACTAGCGGGAGGGGGGTCCTACAATGAGCAGTTCTTC. This codes for CASSLGLAGGGSYNEQFF.